This is a list of T cell receptor beta chains from one sample in a study of CXCR3-negative and CXCR3-positive naive CD8 T cells. TCRdb re-called the 5' RACE reads; one entry per CDR3 protein, DNA not given. The repertoire shows about 81,000 distinct CDR3 sequences; the top ten hold 1.5% to 2%. Specimen: naive CXCR3- CD8+ T cells from blood. All receptors derive from a human donor in good health. Some clones in this sample may be carry-over from other donors' samples. CDR3s include the opening cysteine and the closing phenylalanine or tryptophan. Each record gives: V gene, J gene, CDR3 length, CDR3 protein.

TRBV19	TRBJ1-2	14	CASTPAGGFNGYTF
TRBV24-1	TRBJ2-2	15	CATRGDPDNPGELFF
TRBV5-1	TRBJ2-1	16	CASRRWDTAKYNEQFF
TRBV6-2/TRBV6-3	TRBJ2-3	15	CASSYAGVETDTQYF
TRBV7-3	TRBJ2-2	17	CASSSSRDRVSTGELFF
TRBV6-6	TRBJ1-5	20	CASSYLPGLGVHDSNQPQHF
TRBV29-1	TRBJ2-7	13	CSVERGGGPQQYF
TRBV7-3	TRBJ2-7	14	CASSSTSATYEQYF
TRBV10-3	TRBJ2-3	15	CAISETGQHTDTQYF
TRBV6-2/TRBV6-3	TRBJ2-3	19	CASSLDKLGARFSTDTQYF
TRBV12-3/TRBV12-4	TRBJ2-1	13	CASSLAAGNEQFF
TRBV9	TRBJ2-7	14	CASNTGDAPYEQYF
TRBV29-1	TRBJ2-3	15	CSVPGTRDSSDTQYF
TRBV7-3	TRBJ2-1	16	CASSLTATSSYNEQFF
TRBV23-1	TRBJ2-4	14	CASGKDGQKNIQYF
TRBV13	TRBJ1-1	15	CASSLLGQGSTEAFF
TRBV12-5	TRBJ1-1	16	CASGFPSDGPNTEAFF
TRBV6-5	TRBJ2-2	13	CASRPQGTGELFF
TRBV7-6	TRBJ2-1	15	CASSFGRDFYNEQFF
TRBV21-1	TRBJ2-3	17	CASSPRRLGIGADTQYF
TRBV29-1	TRBJ2-7	13	CSVVTGVTYEQYF
TRBV4-3	TRBJ2-3	15	CASSQGRAREATQYF
TRBV2	TRBJ2-7	14	CASGTRGSSYEQYF
TRBV6-6	TRBJ2-1	13	CASSYVHNNEQFF
TRBV18	TRBJ2-7	14	CASSPNKEVYEQYF
TRBV7-3	TRBJ2-3	15	CASSLTGGGSDTQYF
TRBV5-5	TRBJ2-7	16	CASSLGRDRATYEQYF
TRBV29-1	TRBJ2-1	15	CSASPDRGLADEQFF
TRBV6-5	TRBJ2-2	15	CASSASRQGAGELFF
TRBV6-1	TRBJ2-5	16	CASRAGTRIVQETQYF
TRBV7-9	TRBJ2-1	15	CASSPAPSSYNEQFF
TRBV29-1	TRBJ2-3	13	CSVDGDDTDTQYF
TRBV6-5	TRBJ2-1	13	CASGGPRPNEQFF
TRBV10-3	TRBJ1-5	15	CAISAAGSGNQPQHF
TRBV9	TRBJ1-1	14	CASSVGAGGSEAFF
TRBV6-2/TRBV6-3	TRBJ2-5	15	CASSYVHDFKETQYF
TRBV5-1	TRBJ1-6	17	CASSLYLGPVSGSPLHF
TRBV7-9	TRBJ2-5	16	CASSPRDGGRAETQYF
TRBV4-2	TRBJ2-1	15	CASSQQQGDYNEQFF
TRBV21-1	TRBJ1-2	16	CASSISRAGRNYGYTF
TRBV7-3	TRBJ2-1	13	CASSLGEYNEQFF
TRBV29-1	TRBJ1-1	13	CSVDSGGNTEAFF
TRBV19	TRBJ2-7	15	CASSISNRAGYEQYF
TRBV6-6	TRBJ1-1	16	CASSYWTGVENTEAFF
TRBV12-3/TRBV12-4	TRBJ1-2	13	CASSLGPFAGYTF
TRBV19	TRBJ2-3	14	CASSIVENTDTQYF
TRBV6-2/TRBV6-3	TRBJ1-1	13	CASRPEQNTEAFF
TRBV11-2	TRBJ1-1	15	CASIPTPGGNTEAFF
TRBV6-6	TRBJ2-1	12	CARSPGFNEQFF
TRBV29-1	TRBJ1-2	16	CSVVSGQGTSNYGCTF
TRBV20-1	TRBJ2-2	16	CSARDGLGGESGELFF
TRBV15	TRBJ2-3	16	CATSRDPNGATDTQYF
TRBV7-9	TRBJ2-1	13	CASSTHPGDEQFF
TRBV7-9	TRBJ2-3	21	CASSIGPQGLWDSISTDTQYF